Listed below are T cell receptor beta chains from one sample, sequenced in a study of blood T cell repertoires in COVID-19. The data were produced by immunoSEQ multiplex PCR, yet TCRdb's version contains in-frame clones alone and is incomplete. The data hold 150,000 to 200,000 clones, with around 90% observed a single time. The specimen was PBMCs or T cells enriched from blood (not recorded which). Source of these receptors: a woman younger than 30 who had recovered from COVID-19. CDR3s leave out the opening cysteine and the closing phenylalanine or tryptophan. Each record gives: V gene, clone size, CDR3 protein. Clone size is shown for a subset of rows, as once, few, many or a class of expanded clone.

>TRBV7-9|-
ASSLAEANTEAF
>TRBV9|-
ASSVGGGGSYEQY
>TRBV5-8|-
ASSPRTGILIQPQH
>TRBV19|-
ASSTRSDRIRPGNTIY
>TRBV28|-
ASSRRRGMRTEAF
>TRBV2|few
ASSPSQPQH
>TRBV5-4|-
ASTSGGTVNSPLH
>TRBV28|-
ASNVVTGRSYEQY
>TRBV28|-
ASSFQSGGNYGYT
>TRBV3-1/TRBV3-2|-
ASSQVAGYTGELF
>TRBV14|-
AIRPRGQMETEAF
>TRBV10-3|-
AISGTQMNTEAF
>TRBV10-3|few
AISESIGTGGPDEQY
>TRBV20-1|-
SARGPSWLNEQF
>TRBV9|-
ASSPSPGGWKDTQY
>TRBV25-1|-
ASSDASPESYNEQF
>TRBV4-1|-
ASSQEVLAKPSYNEQF
>TRBV5-1|-
ASSPQRGISYEQY
>TRBV18|-
ASSPGTGPNEQF
>TRBV19|once
ASSIGGFGPQH
>TRBV18|-
ASSPPLAKNIQY
>TRBV5-1|-
ASSLEGREGSKNIQY
>TRBV28|-
ASSLFVRESWIDEQF
>TRBV7-5|-
ARSFAGGETQY
>TRBV10-2|-
ASSVGSRGAGELF
>TRBV5-6|-
ASSLRGTANYGYT
>TRBV10-2|-
ASSDSTYEQY
>TRBV29-1|-
SVEPVGRDPGYT
>TRBV4-1|once
ASSQAWTGTGGSDTQY
>TRBV30|-
AWSRREIGETQY
>TRBV28|-
ASSALSGRAF